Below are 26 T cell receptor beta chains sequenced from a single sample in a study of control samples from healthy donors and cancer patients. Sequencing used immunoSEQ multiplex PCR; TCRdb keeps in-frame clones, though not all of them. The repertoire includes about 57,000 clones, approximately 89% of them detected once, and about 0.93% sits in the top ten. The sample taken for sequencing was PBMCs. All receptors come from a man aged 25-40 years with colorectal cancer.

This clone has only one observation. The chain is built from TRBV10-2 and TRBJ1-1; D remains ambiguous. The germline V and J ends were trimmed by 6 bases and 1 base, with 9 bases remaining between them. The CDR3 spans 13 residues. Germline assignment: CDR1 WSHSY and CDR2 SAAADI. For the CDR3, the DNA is TGCGCCAGCAGGCTCAGGACGAACACTGAAGCTTTCTTT. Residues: CASRLRTNTEAFF.

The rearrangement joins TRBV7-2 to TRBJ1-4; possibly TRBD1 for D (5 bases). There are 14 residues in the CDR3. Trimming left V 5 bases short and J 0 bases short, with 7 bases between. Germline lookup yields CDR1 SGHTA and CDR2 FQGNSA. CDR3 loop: CASSARATNEKLFF. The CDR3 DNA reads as TGTGCCAGCAGCGCCAGGGCAACTAATGAAAAACTGTTTTTT.

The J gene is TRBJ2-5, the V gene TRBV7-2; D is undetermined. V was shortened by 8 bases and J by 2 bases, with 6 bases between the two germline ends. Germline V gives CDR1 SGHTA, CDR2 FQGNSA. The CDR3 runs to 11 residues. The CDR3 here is CASAEQETQYF. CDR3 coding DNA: TGTGCCAGCGCTGAACAAGAGACCCAGTACTTC.

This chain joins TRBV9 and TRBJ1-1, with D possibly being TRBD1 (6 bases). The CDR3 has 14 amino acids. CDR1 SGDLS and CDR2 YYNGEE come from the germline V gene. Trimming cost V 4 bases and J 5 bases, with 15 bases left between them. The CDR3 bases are TGTGCCAGCAGCCCCCGCCCAGGGGTGACTGAAGCTTTCTTT. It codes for CASSPRPGVTEAFF.

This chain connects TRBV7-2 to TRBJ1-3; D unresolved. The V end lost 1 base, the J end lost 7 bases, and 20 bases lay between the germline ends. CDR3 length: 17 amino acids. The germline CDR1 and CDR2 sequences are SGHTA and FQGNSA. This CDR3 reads CASSLVGYGGRGNTIYF. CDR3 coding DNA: TGTGCCAGCAGCTTAGTAGGTTATGGAGGGAGAGGGAACACCATATATTTT.

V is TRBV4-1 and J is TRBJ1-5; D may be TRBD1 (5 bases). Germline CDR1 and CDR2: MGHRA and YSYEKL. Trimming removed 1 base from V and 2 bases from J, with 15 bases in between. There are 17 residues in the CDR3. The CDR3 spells CASSQVGGRQRNQPQHF. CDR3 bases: TGCGCCAGCAGCCAAGTCGGCGGAAGACAGCGCAATCAGCCCCAGCATTTT.

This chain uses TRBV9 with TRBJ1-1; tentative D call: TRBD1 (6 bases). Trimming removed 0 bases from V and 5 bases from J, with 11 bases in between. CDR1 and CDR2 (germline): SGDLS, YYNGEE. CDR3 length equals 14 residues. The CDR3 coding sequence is TGTGCCAGCAGCGTAGCGGCAGGGGAAACTGAAGCTTTCTTT. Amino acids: CASSVAAGETEAFF.

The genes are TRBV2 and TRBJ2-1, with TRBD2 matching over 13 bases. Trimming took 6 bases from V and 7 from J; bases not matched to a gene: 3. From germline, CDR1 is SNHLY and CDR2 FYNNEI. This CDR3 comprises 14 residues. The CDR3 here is CASRGLAGSNEQFF. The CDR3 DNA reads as TGTGCCAGCAGGGGACTAGCGGGGAGTAATGAGCAGTTCTTC.

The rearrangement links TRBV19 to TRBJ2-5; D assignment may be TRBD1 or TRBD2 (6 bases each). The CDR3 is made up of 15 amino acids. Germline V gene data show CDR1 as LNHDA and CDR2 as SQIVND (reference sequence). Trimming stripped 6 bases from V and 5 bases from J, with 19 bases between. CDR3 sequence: CASSTARRGTETQYF. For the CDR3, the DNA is TGTGCCAGTAGCACGGCTAGGAGGGGGACGGAGACCCAGTACTTC.

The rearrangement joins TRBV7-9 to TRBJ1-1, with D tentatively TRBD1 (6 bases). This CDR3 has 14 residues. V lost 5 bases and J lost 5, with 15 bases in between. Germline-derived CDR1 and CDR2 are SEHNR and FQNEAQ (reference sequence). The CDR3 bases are TGTGCCAGCAGCCCAGACAGGCTAGGGACTGAAGCTTTCTTT. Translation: CASSPDRLGTEAFF.

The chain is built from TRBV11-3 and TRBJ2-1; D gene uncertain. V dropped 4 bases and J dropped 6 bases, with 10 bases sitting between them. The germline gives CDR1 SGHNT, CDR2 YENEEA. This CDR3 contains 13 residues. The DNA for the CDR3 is TGTGCCAGCAGCTCAACCTTCTTCAATGAGCAGTTCTTC. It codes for CASSSTFFNEQFF.

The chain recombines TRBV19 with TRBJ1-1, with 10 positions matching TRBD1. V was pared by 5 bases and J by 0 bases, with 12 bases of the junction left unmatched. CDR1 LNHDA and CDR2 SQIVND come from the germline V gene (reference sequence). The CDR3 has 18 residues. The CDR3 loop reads CASSSPAGTGAMNTEAFF. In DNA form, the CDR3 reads TGTGCCAGTAGTTCCCCTGCCGGGACAGGGGCCATGAACACTGAAGCTTTCTTT.

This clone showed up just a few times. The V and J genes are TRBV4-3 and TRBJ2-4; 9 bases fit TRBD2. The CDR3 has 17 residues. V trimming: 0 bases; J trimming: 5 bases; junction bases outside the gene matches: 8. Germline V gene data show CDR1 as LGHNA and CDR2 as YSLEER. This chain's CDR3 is CASSQELGGGGENIQYF. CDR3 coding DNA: TGCGCCAGCAGCCAAGAGCTTGGCGGGGGGGGTGAAAACATTCAGTACTTC.

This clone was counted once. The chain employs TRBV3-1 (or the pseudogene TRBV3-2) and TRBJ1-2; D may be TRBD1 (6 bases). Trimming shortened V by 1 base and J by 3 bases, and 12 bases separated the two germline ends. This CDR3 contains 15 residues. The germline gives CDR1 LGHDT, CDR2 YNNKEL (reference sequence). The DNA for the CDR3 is TGTGCCAGCAGCCAAGCGGGGGCAGGACACTATGGCTACACCTTC. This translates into CASSQAGAGHYGYTF.

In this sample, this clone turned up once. The CDR3 DNA follows: TGCGCCAGCAGTCATCCGCAACACCGAACGAATTCACCCCTCCACTTT. Translating it yields CASSHPQHRTNSPLHF. This chain connects TRBV23-1 to TRBJ1-6, with unresolved D. TRBV23-1 carries the ORF label, with uncertain function. The CDR3 totals 16 residues. V was trimmed by 3 bases and J by 7 bases, leaving 16 bases between them.

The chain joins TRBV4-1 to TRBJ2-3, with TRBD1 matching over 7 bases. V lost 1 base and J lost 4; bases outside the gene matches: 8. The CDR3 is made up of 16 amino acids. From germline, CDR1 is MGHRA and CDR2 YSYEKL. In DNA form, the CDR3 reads TGCGCCAGCAGCCAAGGACAGGGCTCCGGCGCAGATACGCAGTATTTT. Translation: CASSQGQGSGADTQYF.

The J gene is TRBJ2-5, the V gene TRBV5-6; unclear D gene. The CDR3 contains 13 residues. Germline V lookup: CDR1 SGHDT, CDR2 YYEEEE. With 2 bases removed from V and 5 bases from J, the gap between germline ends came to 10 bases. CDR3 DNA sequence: TGTGCCAGCAGCTTCCCCAACACGGAGACCCAGTACTTC. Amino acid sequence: CASSFPNTETQYF.

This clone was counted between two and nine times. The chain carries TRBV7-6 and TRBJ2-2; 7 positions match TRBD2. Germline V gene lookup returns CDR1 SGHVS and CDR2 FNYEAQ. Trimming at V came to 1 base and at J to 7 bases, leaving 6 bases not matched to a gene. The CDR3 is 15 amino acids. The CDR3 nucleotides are TGTGCCAGCAGCTTAGTTCGTAGCGGGTTCGGGGAGCTGTTTTTT. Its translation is CASSLVRSGFGELFF.

CDR3 in DNA: TGTGCCAGCAGTTACGTTCCAAGGGGTGAAAAACTGTTTTTT. Translation: CASSYVPRGEKLFF. The chain has TRBV6-5 and TRBJ1-4; D is possibly TRBD1 (5 bases). Trimming shortened V by 2 bases and J by 7 bases, and 11 bases separated the two germline ends. Per germline, CDR1 MNHEY and CDR2 SVGAGI. The CDR3 is 14 residues long.

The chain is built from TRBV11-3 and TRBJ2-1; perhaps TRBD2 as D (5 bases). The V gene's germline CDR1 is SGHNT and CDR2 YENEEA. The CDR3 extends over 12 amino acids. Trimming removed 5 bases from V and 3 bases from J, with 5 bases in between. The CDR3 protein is CASSEGYNEQFF. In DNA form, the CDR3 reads TGTGCCAGCAGCGAGGGCTACAATGAGCAGTTCTTC. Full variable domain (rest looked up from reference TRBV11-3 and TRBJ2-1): EAGVVQSPRYKIIEKKQPVAFWCNPISGHNTLYWYLQNLGQGPELLIRYENEEAVDDSQLPKDRFSAERLKGVDSTLKIQPAELGDSAVYLCASSEGYNEQFFGPGTRLTVL.

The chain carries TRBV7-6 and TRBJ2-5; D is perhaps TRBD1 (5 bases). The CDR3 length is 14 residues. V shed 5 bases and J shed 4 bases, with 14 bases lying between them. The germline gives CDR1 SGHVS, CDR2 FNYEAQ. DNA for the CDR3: TGTGCCAGCAGCCTGCAGACAGAAGGAGAGACCCAGTACTTC. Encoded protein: CASSLQTEGETQYF.

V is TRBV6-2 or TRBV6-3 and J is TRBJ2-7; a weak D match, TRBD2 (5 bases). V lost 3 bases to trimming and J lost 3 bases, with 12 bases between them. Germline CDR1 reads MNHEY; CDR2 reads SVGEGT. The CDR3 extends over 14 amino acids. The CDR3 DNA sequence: TGTGCCAGCAGTTATGGCGGGTTAGGCTACGAGCAGTACGTC. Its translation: CASSYGGLGYEQYV.

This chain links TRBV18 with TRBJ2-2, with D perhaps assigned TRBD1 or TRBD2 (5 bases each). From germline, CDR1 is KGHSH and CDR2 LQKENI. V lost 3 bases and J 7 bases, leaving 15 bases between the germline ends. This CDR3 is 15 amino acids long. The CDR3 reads CASSPSRDVYGELFF. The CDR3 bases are TGTGCCAGCTCACCGTCCCGGGACGTTTACGGGGAGCTGTTTTTT.

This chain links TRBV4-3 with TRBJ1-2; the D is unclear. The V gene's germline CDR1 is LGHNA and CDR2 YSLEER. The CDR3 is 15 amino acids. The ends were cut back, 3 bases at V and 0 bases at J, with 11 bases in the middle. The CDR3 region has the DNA TGCGCCAGCAGCCAGACCCCACAGCCTAACTATGGCTACACCTTC. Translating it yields CASSQTPQPNYGYTF.

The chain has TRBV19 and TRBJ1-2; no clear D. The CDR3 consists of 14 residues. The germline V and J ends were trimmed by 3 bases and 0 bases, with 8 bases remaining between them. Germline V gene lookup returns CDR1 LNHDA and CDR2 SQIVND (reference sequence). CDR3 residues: CASSIPHANYGYTF. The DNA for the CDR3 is TGTGCCAGTAGTATTCCTCATGCTAACTATGGCTACACCTTC.

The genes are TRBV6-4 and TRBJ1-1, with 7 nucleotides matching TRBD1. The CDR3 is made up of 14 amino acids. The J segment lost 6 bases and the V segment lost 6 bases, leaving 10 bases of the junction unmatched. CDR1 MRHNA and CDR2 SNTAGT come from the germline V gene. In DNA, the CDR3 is TGTGCCAGCAGCGACGACAGGGAGAGCGCTGAAGCTTTCTTT. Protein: CASSDDRESAEAFF.